This TCR beta chain was profiled in a study of breast tumors, draining lymph nodes, adjacent tissues. TCRdb reanalysed the multiplex PCR reads using MiXCR and keeps one entry per CDR3 protein. This sample has fewer than 90,000 distinct CDR3 sequences, with more than 25% found just once. Breast cancer patients provided tissue from their axillary draining lymph nodes. General study results and limits: Tumor T cell lymph node origin was a supported hypothesis, not proven.

This clonotype was seen ten or more times. What it recognizes is unknown. Trimming took 5 bases from V and 5 from J; bases not matched to a gene: 5. Germline values: CDR1 SGHTA, CDR2 FQGNSA. This CDR3 spans 14 amino acids. The source material was axillary lymph node tissue. The V and J genes are TRBV7-2 and TRBJ2-3, with TRBD2 matching over 9 bases. This TCR was recovered from a female donor with breast cancer. Some clones in this sample may be carry-over from other donors' samples. The CDR3 nucleotides are TGTGCCAGCAGCGAGGGACTAGCAAGAGATACGCAGTATTTT. Its translation: CASSEGLARDTQYF.